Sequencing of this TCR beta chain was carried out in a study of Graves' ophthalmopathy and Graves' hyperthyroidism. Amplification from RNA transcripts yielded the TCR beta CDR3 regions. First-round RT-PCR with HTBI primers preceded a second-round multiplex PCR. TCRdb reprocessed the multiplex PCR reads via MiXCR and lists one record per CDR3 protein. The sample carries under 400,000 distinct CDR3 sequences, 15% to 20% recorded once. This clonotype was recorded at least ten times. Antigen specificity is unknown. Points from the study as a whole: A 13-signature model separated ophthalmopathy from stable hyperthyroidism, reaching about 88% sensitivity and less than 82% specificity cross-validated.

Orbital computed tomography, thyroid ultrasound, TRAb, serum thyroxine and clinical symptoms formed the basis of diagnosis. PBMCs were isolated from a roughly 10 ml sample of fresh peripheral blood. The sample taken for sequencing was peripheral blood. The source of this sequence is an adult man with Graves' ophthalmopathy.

In nucleotides, the CDR3 is TGTGCCAGCAGCTCAAGGGTACAGGGCCTACAGTATAGCAATCAGCCCCAGCATTTT. This sequence encodes CASSSRVQGLQYSNQPQHF. V is TRBV7-2 and J is TRBJ1-5; maybe TRBD1 (6 bases). The V end lost 4 bases, the J end lost 0 bases, and 22 bases lay between the germline ends. The CDR3 sequence is 19 residues long. Germline V gives CDR1 SGHTA, CDR2 FQGNSA.